This TCR beta chain was found in a study of shared clonotypes between healthy human individuals. The study, taken as a whole, reports: Shared clonotypes: 4.5% to 6.5% naive CD4, approximately 3.4% naive CD8, about 2.5% memory CD4, approximately 0.41% memory CD8.

The protocol was immunoSEQ multiplex PCR, while the TCRdb copy is restricted to in-frame clones and leaves out a portion. In the table there are roughly 2 million clones, roughly 94% of which are singletons. Unmatched junction bases numbered 3, after V lost 0 bases and J lost 6 bases. CDR1 and CDR2 (germline): ENHRY, SYGVKD. The CDR3 is 14 residues long. About this clone: Its antigen is as yet unknown. The sample contains more than one DNA sequence encoding this CDR3.

The chain has TRBV10-3 and TRBJ2-3; 7 bases map to TRBD1. This receptor was identified in a man younger than 35 in good health. Specimen: naive CD4+ T cells sorted from blood. Subset defined: CD45RA+ positively selected. As DNA, the CDR3 is TGTGCCATCAGTGAGTCAGGGGGCGCGGATACGCAGTATTTT. Translating gives CAISESGGADTQYF.